The text below deals with one T cell receptor beta chain. This sample was included in a study of blood T cell repertoires in COVID-19. Study context: Some COVID-19 samples were acute and others convalescent; all came from the United States, Italy and Spain. Sources were T cells, B-cell-depleted T cells, or PBMCs; the material itself was cDNA or gDNA.

The trim removed 3 bases at V and 4 bases at J, leaving 6 bases unmatched. The CDR3 loop spans 15 amino acids. Germline V gives CDR1 MGHRA, CDR2 YSYEKL. Authors' data handling: Researchers report that nucleated cell counts were estimated from reference gene primer amplification. Some clones are missing from TCRdb's copy, which holds only in-frame ones; the method was immunoSEQ multiplex PCR. Clonal size and the V and J genes are those of that table, whereas D and trimming came from the DNA. The table records about 47,000 clones, 91% of them present only once. This chain links TRBV4-1 with TRBJ2-7; 10 positions match TRBD1. This receptor was identified in a man between 65 and 85 years old with active COVID-19. The specimen was peripheral blood. The CDR3: CASSQPTGGRYEQYF. The CDR3 DNA follows: TGCGCCAGCAGCCAGCCGACAGGGGGCAGGTACGAGCAGTACTTC.